This T cell receptor (beta chain) is drawn from a study of blood T cell repertoires in COVID-19. In the study overall: Italy, Spain and the United States were the sources of the convalescent and acute COVID-19 samples. Sources were T cells, B-cell-depleted T cells, or PBMCs; the material itself was cDNA or gDNA.

J lost 0 bases, V lost 1 base, and 7 bases had no gene match. Germline loops: CDR1 SGHNT, CDR2 YYREEE (reference sequence). CDR3 length: 17 residues. Per the original data handling: Amplified reference gene primers provided the basis for estimating nucleated cell counts. Here immunoSEQ multiplex PCR was the method, and the copy in TCRdb shows in-frame clones only, minus some. D and trimming come from the DNA, and the V and J calls and clone size come from that table. The sample records tens of thousands of clones, roughly 90% being singletons. The receptor was derived from a woman aged 80 or over in a cohort sampled during active or convalescent COVID-19. The sequenced sample consisted of peripheral blood. The gene calls are TRBV5-4 and TRBJ2-7, with 10 positions matching TRBD2. The CDR3 nucleotides are TGTGCCAGCAGCTTGCAGACTAGCGGGTGGATCTCCTACGAGCAGTACTTC. Translated, it gives CASSLQTSGWISYEQYF.